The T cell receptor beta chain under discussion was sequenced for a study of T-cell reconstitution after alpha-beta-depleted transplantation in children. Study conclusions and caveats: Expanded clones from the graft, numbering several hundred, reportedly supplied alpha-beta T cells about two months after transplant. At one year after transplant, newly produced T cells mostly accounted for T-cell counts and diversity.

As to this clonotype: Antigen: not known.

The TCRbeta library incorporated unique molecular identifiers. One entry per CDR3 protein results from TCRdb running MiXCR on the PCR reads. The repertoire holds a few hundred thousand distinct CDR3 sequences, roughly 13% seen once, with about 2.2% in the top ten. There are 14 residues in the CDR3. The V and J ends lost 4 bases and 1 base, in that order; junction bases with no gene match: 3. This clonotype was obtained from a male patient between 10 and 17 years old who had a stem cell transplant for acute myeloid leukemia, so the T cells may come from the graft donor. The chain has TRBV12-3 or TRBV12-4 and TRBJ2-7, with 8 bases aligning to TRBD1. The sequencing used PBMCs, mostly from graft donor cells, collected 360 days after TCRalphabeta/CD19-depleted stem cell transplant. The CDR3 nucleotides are TGTGCCAGCAGTTCAGGGGGCAAATCCTACGAGCAGTACTTC. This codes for CASSSGGKSYEQYF.